The TCR beta chain under discussion was sequenced for a study of cytomegalovirus exposure and HLA in healthy donors. Overall study: In a later analysis, it was reported that the 110 or so validation repertoires had been produced on the same platform as the 500 to 750 repertoires belonging to the first cohort.

TCRdb's copy holds only in-frame clones and misses some; the assay was immunoSEQ multiplex PCR. The sample carries approximately 60,000 clones, 90% to 95% recorded once. To note about this clone: Its antigen remains unidentified.

The CDR3 spans 18 residues. The junction had 8 bases not matched to a gene; V was cut back by 0 bases and J by 3 bases. Germline lookup yields CDR1 SGHNT and CDR2 YYREEE (reference sequence). Regarding the study as a whole: Cytomegalovirus-associated status was assigned to approximately 160 TCR beta chains.

This receptor was obtained from a young woman in good health and CMV-seronegative. V and J are TRBV5-4 and TRBJ2-1, with 11 positions matching TRBD2. Material: PBMCs. The CDR3 coding sequence is TGTGCCAGCAGCTTGGGTACTAGCGGGAGATCTGGCTACAATGAGCAGTTCTTC. This encodes CASSLGTSGRSGYNEQFF.